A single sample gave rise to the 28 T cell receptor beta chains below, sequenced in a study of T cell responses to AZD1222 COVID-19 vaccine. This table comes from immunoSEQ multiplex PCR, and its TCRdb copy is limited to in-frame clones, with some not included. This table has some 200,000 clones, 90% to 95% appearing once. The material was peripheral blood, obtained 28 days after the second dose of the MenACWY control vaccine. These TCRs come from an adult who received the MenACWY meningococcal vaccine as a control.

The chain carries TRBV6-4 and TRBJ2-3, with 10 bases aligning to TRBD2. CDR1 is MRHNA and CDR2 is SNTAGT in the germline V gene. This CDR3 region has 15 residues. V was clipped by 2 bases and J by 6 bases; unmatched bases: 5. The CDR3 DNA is TGTGCCAGCAGTGACAAAGCGGGGGGGCTGGATACGCAGTATTTT. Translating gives CASSDKAGGLDTQYF.

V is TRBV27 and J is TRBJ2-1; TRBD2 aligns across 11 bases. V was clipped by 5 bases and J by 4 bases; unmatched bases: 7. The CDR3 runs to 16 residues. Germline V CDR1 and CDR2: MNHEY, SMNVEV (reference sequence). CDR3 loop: CASSPPTSGGYNEQFF. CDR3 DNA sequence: TGTGCCAGCAGTCCACCAACTAGCGGGGGATACAATGAGCAGTTCTTC.

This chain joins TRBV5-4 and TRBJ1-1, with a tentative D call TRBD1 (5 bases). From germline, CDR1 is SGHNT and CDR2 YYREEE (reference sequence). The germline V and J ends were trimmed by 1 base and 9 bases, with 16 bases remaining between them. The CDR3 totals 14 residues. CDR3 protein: CASSLSGADGQAFF. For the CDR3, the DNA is TGTGCCAGCAGCTTGTCTGGGGCGGACGGCCAAGCTTTCTTT.

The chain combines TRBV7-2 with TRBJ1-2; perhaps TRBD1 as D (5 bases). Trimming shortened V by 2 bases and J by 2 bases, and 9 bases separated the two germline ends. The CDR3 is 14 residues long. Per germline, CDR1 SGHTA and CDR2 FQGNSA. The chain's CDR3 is CASSLRQNNYGYTF. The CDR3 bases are TGTGCCAGCAGCTTAAGACAGAACAACTATGGCTACACCTTC. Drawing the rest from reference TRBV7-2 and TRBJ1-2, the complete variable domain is GAGVSQSPSNKVTEKGKDVELRCDPISGHTALYWYRQSLGQGLEFLIYFQGNSAPDKSGLPSDRFSAERTGGSVSTLTIQRTQQEDSAVYLCASSLRQNNYGYTFGSGTRLTVV.

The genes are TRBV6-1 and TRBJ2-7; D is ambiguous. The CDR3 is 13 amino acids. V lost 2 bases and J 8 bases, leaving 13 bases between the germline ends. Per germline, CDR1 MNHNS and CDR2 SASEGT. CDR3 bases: TGTGCCAGCAGTGAATCAGGTGGATTGCAGCAGTACTTC. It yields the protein CASSESGGLQQYF.

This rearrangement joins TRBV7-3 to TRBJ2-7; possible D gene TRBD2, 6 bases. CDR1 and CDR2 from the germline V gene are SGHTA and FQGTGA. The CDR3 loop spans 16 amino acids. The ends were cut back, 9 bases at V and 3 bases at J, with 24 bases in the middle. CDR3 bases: TGTGCCAGGGGTGGGAGTGGGAGGCCTCAACACTACGAGCAGTACTTC. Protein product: CARGGSGRPQHYEQYF.

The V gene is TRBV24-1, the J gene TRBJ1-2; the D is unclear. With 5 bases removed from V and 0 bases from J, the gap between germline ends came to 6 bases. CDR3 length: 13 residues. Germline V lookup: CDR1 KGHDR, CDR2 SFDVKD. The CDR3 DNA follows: TGTGCCACCAGTGTTGGCACTAACTATGGCTACACCTTC. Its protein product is CATSVGTNYGYTF.

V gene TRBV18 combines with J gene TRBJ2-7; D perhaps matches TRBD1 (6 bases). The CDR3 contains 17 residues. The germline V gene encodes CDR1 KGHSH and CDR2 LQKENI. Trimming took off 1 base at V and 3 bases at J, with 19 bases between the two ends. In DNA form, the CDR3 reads TGTGCCAGCTCACCACGAATTTCACAGGGACATCGCTACGAGCAGTACTTC. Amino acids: CASSPRISQGHRYEQYF.

The CDR3 bases are TGTGCCAGCAGCTTAGATCCGGGACTAGCGGGAGTCAATGAGCAGTTCTTC. Its translation is CASSLDPGLAGVNEQFF. This chain joins TRBV11-3 and TRBJ2-1, with 14 bases that match TRBD2. The V segment lost 0 bases and the J segment 6 bases; nucleotides outside the gene matches: 4. Germline V CDR1 and CDR2: SGHNT, YENEEA. This CDR3 has 17 amino acids.

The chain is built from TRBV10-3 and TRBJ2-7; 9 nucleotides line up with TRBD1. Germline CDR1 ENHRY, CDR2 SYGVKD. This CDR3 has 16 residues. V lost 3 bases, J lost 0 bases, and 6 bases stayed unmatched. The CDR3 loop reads CAISDQGTGSSYEQYF. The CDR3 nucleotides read TGTGCCATCAGTGACCAGGGGACAGGGAGCTCCTACGAGCAGTACTTC.

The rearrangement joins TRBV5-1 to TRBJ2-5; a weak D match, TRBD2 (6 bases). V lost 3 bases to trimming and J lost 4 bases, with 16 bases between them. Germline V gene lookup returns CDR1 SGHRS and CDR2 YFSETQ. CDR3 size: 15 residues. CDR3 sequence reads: CASSSLGGMGETQYF. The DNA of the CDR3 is TGCGCCAGCAGCTCACTCGGGGGAATGGGAGAGACCCAGTACTTC.

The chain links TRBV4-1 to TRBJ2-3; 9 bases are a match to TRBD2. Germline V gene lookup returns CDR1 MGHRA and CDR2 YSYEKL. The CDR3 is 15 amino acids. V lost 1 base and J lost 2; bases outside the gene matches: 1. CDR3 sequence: CASSQVGLATDTQYF. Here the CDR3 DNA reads TGCGCCAGCAGCCAAGTGGGACTAGCCACAGATACGCAGTATTTT.

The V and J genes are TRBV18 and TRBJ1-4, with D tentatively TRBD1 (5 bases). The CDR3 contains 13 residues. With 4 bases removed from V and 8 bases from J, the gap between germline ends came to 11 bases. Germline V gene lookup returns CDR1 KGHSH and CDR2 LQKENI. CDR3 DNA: TGTGCCAGCTCACGGGGGACGGGGGAAAAACTGTTTTTT. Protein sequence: CASSRGTGEKLFF.

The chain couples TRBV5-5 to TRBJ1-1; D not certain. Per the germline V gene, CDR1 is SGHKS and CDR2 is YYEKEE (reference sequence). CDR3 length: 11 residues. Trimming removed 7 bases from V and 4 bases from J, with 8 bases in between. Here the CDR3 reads CASAKVTEAFF. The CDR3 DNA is TGTGCCAGCGCAAAAGTCACTGAAGCTTTCTTT.

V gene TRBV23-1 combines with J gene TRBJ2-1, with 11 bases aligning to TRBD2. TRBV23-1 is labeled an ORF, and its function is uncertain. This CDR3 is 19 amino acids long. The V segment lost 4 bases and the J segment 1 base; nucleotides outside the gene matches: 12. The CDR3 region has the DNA TGCGCCAGCAGTCGAAACCCGATTGGACTAGCGGGTTCCTACAATGAGCAGTTCTTC. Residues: CASSRNPIGLAGSYNEQFF.

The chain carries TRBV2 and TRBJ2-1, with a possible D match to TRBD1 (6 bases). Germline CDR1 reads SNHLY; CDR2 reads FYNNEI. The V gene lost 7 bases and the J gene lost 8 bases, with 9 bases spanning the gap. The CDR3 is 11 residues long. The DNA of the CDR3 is TGTGCCAGCATGGGGGCCCATGAGCAGTTCTTC. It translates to CASMGAHEQFF.

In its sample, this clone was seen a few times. CDR3: CASSYEDRGTGELFF. The DNA of the CDR3 is TGTGCCAGCAGTTACGAAGACAGGGGCACCGGGGAGCTGTTTTTT. The gene calls are TRBV6-5 and TRBJ2-2; 8 nucleotides align to TRBD1. The CDR3 sequence is 15 residues long. J was trimmed by 4 bases and V by 2 bases; bases with no gene match: 3. CDR1 and CDR2 from the germline V gene are MNHEY and SVGAGI.

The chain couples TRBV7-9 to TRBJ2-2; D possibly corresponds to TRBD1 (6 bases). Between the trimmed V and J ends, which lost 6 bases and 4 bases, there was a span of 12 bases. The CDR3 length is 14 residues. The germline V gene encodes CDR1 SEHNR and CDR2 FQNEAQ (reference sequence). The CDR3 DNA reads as TGTGCCAGCAGACGTACAGGGAGCACCGGGGAGCTGTTTTTT. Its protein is CASRRTGSTGELFF. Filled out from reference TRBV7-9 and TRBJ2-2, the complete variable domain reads DTGVSQNPRHKITKRGQNVTFRCDPISEHNRLYWYRQTLGQGPEFLTYFQNEAQLEKSRLLSDRFSAERPKGSFSTLEIQRTEQGDSAMYLCASRRTGSTGELFFGEGSRLTVL.

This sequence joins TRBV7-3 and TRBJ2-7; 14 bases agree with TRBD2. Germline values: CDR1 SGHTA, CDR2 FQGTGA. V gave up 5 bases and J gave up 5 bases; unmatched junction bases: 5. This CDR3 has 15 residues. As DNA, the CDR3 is TGTGCCAGCAGCGCTTCGGGACTAGCGGGAGACGAGCAGTACTTC. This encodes CASSASGLAGDEQYF.

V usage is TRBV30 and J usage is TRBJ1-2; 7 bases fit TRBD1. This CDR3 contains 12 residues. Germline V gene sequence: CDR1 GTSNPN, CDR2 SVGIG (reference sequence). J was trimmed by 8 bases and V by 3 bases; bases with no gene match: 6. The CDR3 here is CAWSEGAWGYTF. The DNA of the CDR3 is TGTGCCTGGAGCGAGGGGGCATGGGGCTACACCTTC.

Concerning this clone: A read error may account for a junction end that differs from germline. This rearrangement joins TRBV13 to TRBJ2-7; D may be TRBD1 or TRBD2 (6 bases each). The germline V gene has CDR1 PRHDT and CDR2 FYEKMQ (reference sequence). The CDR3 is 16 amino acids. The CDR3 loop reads CASSIGGWGEVYEQYF. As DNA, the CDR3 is TGTGCCAGCAGCATAGGGGGGTGGGGAGAAGTATACGAGCAGTACTTC.

CDR3 nucleotides: TGTGCCAGCAGTTTACCCAACTCACATCAGCCCCAGCATTTT. Translating it yields CASSLPNSHQPQHF. This sequence joins TRBV28 and TRBJ1-5; D is undetermined. Germline V lookup: CDR1 MDHEN, CDR2 SYDVKM. The CDR3 length is 14 residues. V lost 2 bases to trimming and J lost 5 bases, with 10 bases between them.

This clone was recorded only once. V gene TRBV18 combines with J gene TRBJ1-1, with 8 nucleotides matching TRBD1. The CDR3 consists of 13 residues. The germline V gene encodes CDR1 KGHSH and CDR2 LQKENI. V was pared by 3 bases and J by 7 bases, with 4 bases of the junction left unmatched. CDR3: CASSPDRASEAFF. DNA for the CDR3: TGTGCCAGCTCACCGGACAGGGCCAGTGAAGCTTTCTTT.

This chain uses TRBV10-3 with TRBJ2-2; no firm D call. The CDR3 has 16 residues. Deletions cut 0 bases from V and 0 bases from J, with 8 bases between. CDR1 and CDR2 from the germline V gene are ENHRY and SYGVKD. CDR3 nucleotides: TGTGCCATCAGTGAGTCCTCCGCCTCGAACACCGGGGAGCTGTTTTTT. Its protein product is CAISESSASNTGELFF.

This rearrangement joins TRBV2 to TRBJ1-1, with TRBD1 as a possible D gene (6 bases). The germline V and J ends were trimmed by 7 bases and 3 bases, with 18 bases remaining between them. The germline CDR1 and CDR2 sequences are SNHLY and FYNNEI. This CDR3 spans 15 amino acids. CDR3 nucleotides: TGTGCCAGCACCCTTGAGGGGGGCAAGGACACTGAAGCTTTCTTT. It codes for CASTLEGGKDTEAFF.

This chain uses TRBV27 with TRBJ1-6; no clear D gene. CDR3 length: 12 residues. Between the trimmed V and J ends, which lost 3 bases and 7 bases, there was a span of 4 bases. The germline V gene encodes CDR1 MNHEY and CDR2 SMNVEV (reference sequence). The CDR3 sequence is CASSFQNSPLHF. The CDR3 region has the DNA TGTGCCAGCAGTTTCCAGAATTCACCCCTCCACTTT.

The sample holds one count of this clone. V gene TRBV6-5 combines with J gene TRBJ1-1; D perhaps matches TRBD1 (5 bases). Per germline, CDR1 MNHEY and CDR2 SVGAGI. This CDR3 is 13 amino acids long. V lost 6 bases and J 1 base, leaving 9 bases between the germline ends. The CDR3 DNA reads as TGTGCCAGCAGACCCGGACAGAACACTGAAGCTTTCTTT. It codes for CASRPGQNTEAFF.

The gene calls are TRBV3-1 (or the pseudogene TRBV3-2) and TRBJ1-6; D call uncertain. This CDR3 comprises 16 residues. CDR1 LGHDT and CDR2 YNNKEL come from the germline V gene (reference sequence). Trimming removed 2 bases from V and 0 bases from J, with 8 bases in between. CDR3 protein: CASSQFPSSYNSPLHF. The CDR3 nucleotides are TGTGCCAGCAGCCAATTCCCGAGCTCCTATAATTCACCCCTCCACTTT.